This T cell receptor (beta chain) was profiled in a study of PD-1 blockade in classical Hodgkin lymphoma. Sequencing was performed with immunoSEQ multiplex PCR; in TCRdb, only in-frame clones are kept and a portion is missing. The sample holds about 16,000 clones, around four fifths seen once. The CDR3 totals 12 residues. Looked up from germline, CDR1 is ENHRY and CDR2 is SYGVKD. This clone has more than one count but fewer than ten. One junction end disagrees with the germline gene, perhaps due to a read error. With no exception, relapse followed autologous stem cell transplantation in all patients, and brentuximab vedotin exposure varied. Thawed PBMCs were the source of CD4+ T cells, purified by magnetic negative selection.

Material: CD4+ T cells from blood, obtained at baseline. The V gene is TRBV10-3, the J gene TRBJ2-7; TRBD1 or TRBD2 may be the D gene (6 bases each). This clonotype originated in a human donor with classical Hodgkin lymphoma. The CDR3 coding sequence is TGTGCCATCAGTGAGTTCGAGGGGGGAGCGAACTTC. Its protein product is CAISEFEGGANF.